The 29 T cell receptor beta chains presented below share a single source sample, sequenced in a study of OX40 agonist ivuxolimab in advanced cancers. The method was immunoSEQ multiplex PCR; TCRdb's version includes in-frame clones alone and lacks a portion of them. This sample has roughly 77,000 clones, with roughly 92% found just once. This specimen consisted of CD4+ or CD8+ T cells sorted from blood, obtained in a trial of the OX40 agonist ivuxolimab. These receptors were taken from an adult with an advanced solid tumor such as melanoma, head and neck, liver or kidney cancer.

The chain links TRBV13 to TRBJ2-2; D perhaps matches TRBD2 (6 bases). V gave up 0 bases and J gave up 1 base, with 6 bases separating them. Germline-derived CDR1 and CDR2 are PRHDT and FYEKMQ (reference sequence). The CDR3 is 15 amino acids. The CDR3 loop is CASSLGRGNTGELFF. DNA of the CDR3: TGTGCCAGCAGCTTAGGGCGGGGGAACACCGGGGAGCTGTTTTTT.

This clone was detected once. The rearrangement joins TRBV27 to TRBJ1-5; 8 bases are shared with TRBD1. There are 14 residues in the CDR3. Germline CDR1 and CDR2: MNHEY and SMNVEV (reference sequence). V shed 6 bases, J shed 2 bases, and the junction held 3 bases outside the gene matches. Here the CDR3 DNA reads TGTGCCAGCAGCTCAGGGGGCCGCAATCAGCCCCAGCATTTT. Amino acid sequence: CASSSGGRNQPQHF.

The count of this clone is one. V is TRBV19 and J is TRBJ1-2; no clear D. The CDR3 loop spans 12 amino acids. Per germline, CDR1 LNHDA and CDR2 SQIVND (reference sequence). Trimming shortened V by 3 bases and J by 5 bases, and 7 bases separated the two germline ends. The CDR3 bases are TGTGCCAGTAGTATGTCGGGGTATGGCTACACCTTC. This translates into CASSMSGYGYTF.

The rearrangement uses TRBV13 and TRBJ2-5, with TRBD2 matching 7 bases. Judging by the DNA end, TRBJ2-7 fits better; the J call may be wrong. Per the germline V gene, CDR1 is PRHDT and CDR2 is FYEKMQ (reference sequence). The CDR3 sequence is 14 residues long. DNA for the CDR3: TGTGCCAGCGCATGGGGAGGGGCGTCCTACGAGCAGTACTTC. The encoded protein is CASAWGGASYEQYF.

The chain is built from TRBV7-8 and TRBJ2-3; 11 nucleotides match TRBD2. CDR1 is SGHVS, CDR2 FQNEAQ, per germline. J gave up 3 bases and V 1 base, and 6 bases lay outside the gene matches. This CDR3 contains 17 residues. CDR3 sequence reads: CASSLVIAGGRTDTQYF. The CDR3 bases are TGTGCCAGCAGCTTAGTAATAGCGGGGGGGCGGACAGATACGCAGTATTTT.

This clone appeared once. The chain recombines TRBV6-1 with TRBJ2-1, with D perhaps matching TRBD1 (6 bases). The CDR3 runs 13 residues. CDR1 and CDR2 from the germline V gene are MNHNS and SASEGT. V lost 6 bases and J 3 bases, leaving 9 bases between the germline ends. CDR3: CASRKDSYNEQFF. As DNA, the CDR3 is TGTGCCAGCAGGAAGGACAGCTACAATGAGCAGTTCTTC.

The rearrangement joins TRBV4-1 to TRBJ2-1; 8 bases are shared with TRBD2. CDR1 and CDR2 (germline): MGHRA, YSYEKL. This CDR3 is 16 amino acids long. The V gene end was trimmed by 0 bases and the J gene end by 15 bases; junction bases not matched to a gene: 16. The CDR3 sequence is CASSQEDSPGGQGWFF. The CDR3 DNA sequence: TGCGCCAGCAGCCAAGAAGATTCCCCGGGGGGGCAGGGATGGTTCTTC.

The table lists this clone with a few counts. The rearrangement joins TRBV27 to TRBJ1-2, with 11 nucleotides matching TRBD1. This CDR3 has 14 residues. The V gene end was trimmed by 4 bases and the J gene end by 8 bases; junction bases not matched to a gene: 6. The germline V gene encodes CDR1 MNHEY and CDR2 SMNVEV (reference sequence). Here the CDR3 reads CASSSPDRGQGYTF. The DNA of the CDR3 is TGTGCCAGCAGTTCCCCGGACAGGGGGCAAGGCTACACCTTC.

The rearrangement uses TRBV5-6 and TRBJ2-5, with D maybe TRBD1 (6 bases). Trimming pared 0 bases from V and 6 bases from J, leaving 12 bases between. The CDR3 spans 14 residues. The V gene's germline CDR1 is SGHDT and CDR2 YYEEEE. This CDR3 is CASSLGGPEKTQYF. In DNA, the CDR3 is TGTGCCAGCAGCTTGGGGGGGCCTGAGAAGACCCAGTACTTC.

The chain recombines TRBV13 with TRBJ2-1; D is possibly TRBD1 or TRBD2 (5 bases each). Trimming took 5 bases from V and 0 from J, leaving 14 bases between them. The V gene's germline CDR1 is PRHDT and CDR2 FYEKMQ (reference sequence). This CDR3 has 16 amino acids. The CDR3 nucleotides read TGTGCCAGCAGCCCCACCCCAGGGAGCTCCTACAATGAGCAGTTCTTC. Amino acids: CASSPTPGSSYNEQFF.

This chain uses TRBV10-3 with TRBJ2-1; 15 bases line up with TRBD2. Germline V gene sequence: CDR1 ENHRY, CDR2 SYGVKD. Trimming cost V 11 bases and J 8 bases; bases outside gene matches: 10. The CDR3 contains 15 residues. CDR3 in DNA: TGTGCCGCCCAAAGGACTAGCGGGGGGGTTGATGAGCAGTTCTTC. It encodes CAAQRTSGGVDEQFF.

The chain employs TRBV27 and TRBJ1-2, with 9 bases aligning to TRBD1. The CDR3 is 13 residues long. Germline lookup yields CDR1 MNHEY and CDR2 SMNVEV (reference sequence). With V trimmed by 4 bases and J by 6 bases, 3 bases remained unmatched. CDR3 bases: TGTGCCAGCAGTTCACAGGGGGCACATGGCTACACCTTC. Its translation: CASSSQGAHGYTF.

The chain joins TRBV7-2 to TRBJ2-1; D gene unclear. This CDR3 comprises 12 residues. Germline V lookup: CDR1 SGHTA, CDR2 FQGNSA. V gave up 1 base and J gave up 9 bases, with 7 bases separating them. In DNA, the CDR3 is TGTGCCAGCAGCTTAGGCACAGTTGAGCAGTTCTTC. Its protein is CASSLGTVEQFF.

V and J are TRBV7-2 and TRBJ2-1, with D possibly TRBD1 on 6 matching bases. CDR3 size: 15 residues. The V end lost 0 bases, the J end lost 1 base, and 7 bases lay between the germline ends. Germline V lookup: CDR1 SGHTA, CDR2 FQGNSA. The DNA for the CDR3 is TGTGCCAGCAGCTTAGCGACAGGATCCTACAATGAGCAGTTCTTC. This codes for CASSLATGSYNEQFF. Variable domain in full (rest from reference TRBV7-2 and TRBJ2-1): GAGVSQSPSNKVTEKGKDVELRCDPISGHTALYWYRQSLGQGLEFLIYFQGNSAPDKSGLPSDRFSAERTGGSVSTLTIQRTQQEDSAVYLCASSLATGSYNEQFFGPGTRLTVL.

The rearrangement uses TRBV7-9 and TRBJ1-2; 9 nucleotides agree with TRBD1. The germline V gene encodes CDR1 SEHNR and CDR2 FQNEAQ (reference sequence). CDR3 size: 15 residues. After removal of 2 bases from V and 5 bases from J, the junction contained 6 bases not matched to a gene. In nucleotides, the CDR3 is TGTGCCAGCAGCTTAACTGGGACAGGGTATTATGGCTACACCTTC. Encoded protein: CASSLTGTGYYGYTF.

The chain recombines TRBV5-1 with TRBJ1-1, with D unresolved. CDR1 and CDR2 from the germline V gene are SGHRS and YFSETQ. The CDR3 totals 14 residues. Trimming left V 0 bases short and J 7 bases short, with 13 bases between. The DNA of the CDR3 is TGCGCCAGCAGCTTGGCACGGCGGAGCCTTGAAGCTTTCTTT. It is translated as CASSLARRSLEAFF.

The chain combines TRBV19 with TRBJ2-5; the D gene could be TRBD1 or TRBD2 (5 bases each). V dropped 8 bases and J dropped 1 base, with 20 bases sitting between them. The CDR3 runs to 16 residues. The V gene's germline CDR1 is LNHDA and CDR2 SQIVND (reference sequence). The CDR3 loop reads CASSGRGAGLQETQYF. As DNA, the CDR3 is TGTGCCAGTTCCGGCCGAGGGGCGGGTCTCCAAGAGACCCAGTACTTC.

Worth noting for this clone: At one boundary the junction diverges from the germline segment, which might be a read error. J is TRBJ2-5 and V is TRBV7-7; D uncertain. This CDR3 has 14 residues. Germline V lookup: CDR1 SSHAT, CDR2 FNYEAQ (reference sequence). CDR3 nucleotide sequence: TGTGCTAGCAGCTTAGTTAAGGGACAAGAGACCCAGTACTTC. It translates to CASSLVKGQETQYF.

This clone was seen once. This chain links TRBV13 with TRBJ2-7; weak D call: TRBD1 (6 bases). Germline V gene sequence: CDR1 PRHDT, CDR2 FYEKMQ (reference sequence). CDR3 size: 12 residues. V lost 4 bases and J 6 bases, leaving 10 bases between the germline ends. The DNA of the CDR3 is TGTGCCAGCAGCTCAGGGGCGGTCGAGCAGTACTTC. Protein product: CASSSGAVEQYF.

The V and J genes are TRBV7-9 and TRBJ2-1; D assignment may be TRBD1 or TRBD2 (6 bases each). The germline V gene encodes CDR1 SEHNR and CDR2 FQNEAQ (reference sequence). CDR3 length equals 15 residues. Trimming cost V 3 bases and J 6 bases, with 15 bases left between them. DNA of the CDR3: TGTGCCAGCAGCTTGATGGGGGGCGCAGGCAATGAGCAGTTCTTC. It is translated as CASSLMGGAGNEQFF.

The chain has TRBV13 and TRBJ1-1; possibly TRBD1 for D (5 bases). The CDR3 is made up of 15 amino acids. Trimming removed 0 bases from V and 2 bases from J, with 10 bases in between. Germline V gene lookup returns CDR1 PRHDT and CDR2 FYEKMQ (reference sequence). This CDR3 reads CASSLGSGANTEAFF. The CDR3 DNA reads TGTGCCAGCAGCTTAGGGTCCGGGGCCAACACTGAAGCTTTCTTT. Full variable domain (rest looked up from reference TRBV13 and TRBJ1-1): AAGVIQSPRHLIKEKRETATLKCYPIPRHDTVYWYQQGPGQDPQFLISFYEKMQSDKGSIPDRFSAQQFSDYHSELNMSSLELGDSALYFCASSLGSGANTEAFFGQGTRLTVV.

The gene calls are TRBV11-2 and TRBJ2-1; tentative D call: TRBD2 (5 bases). The germline V gene has CDR1 SGHAT and CDR2 FQNNGV. Trimming stripped 4 bases from V and 0 bases from J, with 13 bases between. The CDR3 loop spans 16 amino acids. CDR3 in amino acids: CASSSMGSSSYNEQFF. For the CDR3, the DNA is TGTGCCAGCAGCTCCATGGGGAGCAGCTCCTACAATGAGCAGTTCTTC.

The V call is TRBV5-6, the J call TRBJ2-3; the D is unclear. The CDR3 totals 12 residues. V gave up 0 bases and J gave up 14 bases, with 13 bases separating them. The germline CDR1 and CDR2 sequences are SGHDT and YYEEEE. CDR3 in DNA: TGTGCCAGCAGCTTGGGAAGTTTCGGGTCGTATTTT. Translation gives CASSLGSFGSYF. The full variable domain, with the rest looked up from reference TRBV5-6 and TRBJ2-3, is DAGVTQSPTHLIKTRGQQVTLRCSPKSGHDTVSWYQQALGQGPQFIFQYYEEEERQRGNFPDRFSGHQFPNYSSELNVNALLLGDSALYLCASSLGSFGSYFGPGTRLTVL.

This sequence joins TRBV4-3 and TRBJ1-3; D is undetermined. Trimming pared 0 bases from V and 4 bases from J, leaving 10 bases between. CDR3 size: 15 residues. CDR1 LGHNA and CDR2 YSLEER come from the germline V gene. For the CDR3, the DNA is TGCGCCAGCAGCCAAGATTCAAGGTTGGGAAACACCATATATTTT. Translating gives CASSQDSRLGNTIYF.

The chain has TRBV15 and TRBJ2-6; D may be TRBD1 or TRBD2 (5 bases each). Germline V gene lookup returns CDR1 LNHNV and CDR2 YYDKDF (reference sequence). CDR3 length equals 19 residues. V lost 2 bases to trimming and J lost 0 bases, with 17 bases between them. CDR3 amino acids: CATSRPTGTAPSGANVLTF. The CDR3 DNA reads TGTGCCACCAGCAGACCTACCGGGACGGCCCCCTCTGGGGCCAACGTCCTGACTTTC.

The chain has TRBV21-1 and TRBJ1-2; TRBD1 was called by the table and not checked on the DNA. TRBV21-1 is a pseudogene. CDR3 length: 17 residues. The CDR3 region is CASSKGPRDNWNYGYTF. CDR3 DNA: TGTGCCAGCAGCAAAGGCCCCCGGGACAACTGGAACTATGGCTACACCTTC.

The genes are TRBV7-9 and TRBJ2-7, with D unclear. The germline CDR1 and CDR2 sequences are SEHNR and FQNEAQ (reference sequence). The CDR3 length is 14 residues. V lost 5 bases, J lost 3 bases, and 14 bases lay in between. The CDR3 here is CASSGEDRFYEQYF. As DNA, the CDR3 is TGTGCCAGCAGCGGGGAAGACCGTTTCTACGAGCAGTACTTC.

The chain is built from TRBV20-1 and TRBJ1-2; D is uncertain. Germline V gene sequence: CDR1 DFQATT, CDR2 SNEGSKA (reference sequence). The CDR3 extends over 10 amino acids. V lost 3 bases, J lost 8 bases, and 7 bases lay in between. CDR3 nucleotide sequence: TGCAGTGCTAGCTCGGAAGGCTACACCTTC. Translating it yields CSASSEGYTF.

The count of this clone is one. The chain employs TRBV7-9 and TRBJ1-1, with unresolved D. The germline V and J ends were trimmed by 6 bases and 5 bases, with 13 bases remaining between them. The CDR3 is made up of 13 amino acids. Germline loops: CDR1 SEHNR, CDR2 FQNEAQ (reference sequence). CDR3 nucleotide sequence: TGTGCCAGCAGACCCATAGGCGGGACTGAAGCTTTCTTT. Amino acids: CASRPIGGTEAFF. Full variable domain (remainder filled in from reference TRBV7-9 and TRBJ1-1): DTGVSQNPRHKITKRGQNVTFRCDPISEHNRLYWYRQTLGQGPEFLTYFQNEAQLEKSRLLSDRFSAERPKGSFSTLEIQRTEQGDSAMYLCASRPIGGTEAFFGQGTRLTVV.